These 10 T cell receptor beta chains share one sample of origin, sequenced in a study of blood T cell repertoires in COVID-19. Using immunoSEQ multiplex PCR, the repertoire was profiled, and TCRdb retains in-frame clones only, with some absent. The profile shows more than 400,000 clones, roughly 87% of them singletons. Sequencing was carried out using PBMCs or T cells enriched from blood (not recorded which). The receptors here all came from a woman under 30 who had recovered from COVID-19.

The chain joins TRBV15 to TRBJ1-4, with D possibly matching TRBD1 (6 bases). CDR3 size: 15 residues. Per germline, CDR1 LNHNV and CDR2 YYDKDF (reference sequence). The V and J ends lost 6 bases and 7 bases respectively, with 18 bases between them. CDR3 region: CATSSLGRQVEKLFF. In DNA form, the CDR3 reads TGTGCCACCAGTTCCCTAGGGAGACAGGTTGAAAAACTGTTTTTT.

J is TRBJ1-5 and V is TRBV30, with 7 bases identical to TRBD1. The ends lost 4 bases at V and 2 bases at J; junction bases unmatched: 2. Germline V CDR1 and CDR2: GTSNPN, SVGIG (reference sequence). The CDR3 length is 13 residues. CDR3 nucleotides: TGTGCCTGGACAGGGGGTCGCAATCAGCCCCAGCATTTT. Encoded protein: CAWTGGRNQPQHF.

The chain employs TRBV12-5 and TRBJ1-2; 8 nucleotides match TRBD1. Germline V gene data show CDR1 as LGHNT and CDR2 as FRNRAP. The CDR3 is 13 residues long. The J segment lost 10 bases and the V segment lost 4 bases, leaving 8 bases of the junction unmatched. CDR3 sequence: CASGYTDREVYTF. The CDR3 coding sequence is TGTGCTAGTGGTTATACGGACAGGGAGGTCTACACCTTC.

This clone occurred once. This sequence joins TRBV27 and TRBJ2-1; D possibly corresponds to TRBD1 (5 bases). Trimming removed 2 bases at V and 8 bases at J, with 13 bases between. Germline V gives CDR1 MNHEY, CDR2 SMNVEV (reference sequence). The CDR3 spans 14 residues. The CDR3 is CASSLAHRGYEQFF. DNA for the CDR3: TGTGCCAGCAGTTTAGCCCATAGGGGCTATGAGCAGTTCTTC.

The genes are TRBV10-1 and TRBJ2-1; a weak D match, TRBD2 (6 bases). V dropped 0 bases and J dropped 9 bases, with 9 bases sitting between them. The CDR3 has 13 amino acids. Per germline, CDR1 WNHNN and CDR2 SYGVQD (reference sequence). CDR3 region: CASSESRRGEQFF. CDR3 bases: TGCGCCAGCAGTGAGTCGAGGCGGGGTGAGCAGTTCTTC.

The chain joins TRBV3-1 (or the pseudogene TRBV3-2) to TRBJ1-1; no reliable D call. Germline V gene sequence: CDR1 LGHDT, CDR2 YNNKEL (reference sequence). This CDR3 comprises 14 residues. V lost 0 bases and J lost 10, with 15 bases in between. This CDR3 reads CASSQDREGVRAFF. The CDR3 DNA reads as TGTGCCAGCAGCCAAGATCGAGAGGGTGTGAGAGCTTTCTTT.

The rearrangement links TRBV27 to TRBJ2-1, with TRBD2 matching 9 bases. The CDR3 length is 18 residues. Germline assignment: CDR1 MNHEY and CDR2 SMNVEV (reference sequence). V lost 5 bases and J lost 1; bases outside the gene matches: 12. The CDR3 reads CASSLTSGGGESYNEQFF. In DNA, the CDR3 is TGTGCCAGCAGTCTTACCTCTGGCGGGGGGGAATCCTACAATGAGCAGTTCTTC.

The chain uses TRBV28 and TRBJ2-5; 11 bases match TRBD2. Germline lookup yields CDR1 MDHEN and CDR2 SYDVKM. Unmatched junction bases numbered 7, after V lost 11 bases and J lost 2 bases. The length of the CDR3 is 14 residues. CDR3 sequence reads: CAVGTSGDQETQYF. DNA for the CDR3: TGTGCCGTCGGGACTAGCGGCGATCAAGAGACCCAGTACTTC.

This chain uses TRBV5-1 with TRBJ1-2; TRBD1 matches at 8 bases. J lost 6 bases, V lost 2 bases, and 6 bases had no gene match. Germline V CDR1 and CDR2: SGHRS, YFSETQ. The CDR3 runs 14 residues. In DNA, the CDR3 is TGCGCCAGCAGCTTAACGACAGGGGTCGATGGCTACACCTTC. It yields the protein CASSLTTGVDGYTF.

The V call is TRBV9, the J call TRBJ2-1; 7 bases line up with TRBD2. The length of the CDR3 is 18 residues. CDR1 is SGDLS and CDR2 is YYNGEE in the germline V gene. V was clipped by 3 bases and J by 5 bases; unmatched bases: 17. CDR3 nucleotides: TGTGCCAGCAGCGCCATGTTGCGAGCTAGCGGCAAAGACAATGAGCAGTTCTTC. Its translation is CASSAMLRASGKDNEQFF.